Shown below are 28 T cell receptor beta chains from a single sample sequenced in a study of blood T cell repertoires in COVID-19. The method was immunoSEQ multiplex PCR; TCRdb's version includes in-frame clones alone and lacks a portion of them. Among some 290,000 clones listed, roughly 90% were seen once. Sequenced material: peripheral blood. These receptors were collected from a woman aged 50 to 65 who had recovered from COVID-19.

This clone was observed once. V gene TRBV9 combines with J gene TRBJ1-1, with 8 bases aligning to TRBD1. V was pared by 3 bases and J by 1 base, with 2 bases of the junction left unmatched. The CDR3 is 14 residues long. CDR1 and CDR2 from the germline V gene are SGDLS and YYNGEE. Here the CDR3 reads CASSAQGANTEAFF. CDR3 bases: TGTGCCAGCAGCGCTCAGGGGGCGAACACTGAAGCTTTCTTT.

This rearrangement joins TRBV18 to TRBJ1-3; D is ambiguous. Germline lookup yields CDR1 KGHSH and CDR2 LQKENI. The CDR3 consists of 17 residues. V was clipped by 8 bases and J by 0 bases, with 20 bases between them. The CDR3 sequence is CASLRTGGRDSGNTIYF. DNA for the CDR3: TGTGCCAGCCTCAGGACCGGCGGTCGGGACTCTGGAAACACCATATATTTT.

The J gene is TRBJ1-2, the V gene TRBV9; possibly TRBD1 for D (6 bases). V dropped 0 bases and J dropped 2 bases, with 11 bases sitting between them. Germline V lookup: CDR1 SGDLS, CDR2 YYNGEE. The CDR3 extends over 15 amino acids. The CDR3 DNA is TGTGCCAGCAGCGTAGATGGGGGGGCGAACTATGGCTACACCTTC. It translates to CASSVDGGANYGYTF.

The genes are TRBV29-1 and TRBJ1-2, with 8 nucleotides matching TRBD1. Germline trimming cut 4 bases from V and 3 bases from J; bases unmatched to any gene: 4. CDR1 is SQVTM, CDR2 ANQGSEA, per germline. The CDR3 is made up of 13 amino acids. As DNA, the CDR3 is TGCAGCGTTGCCCAGGACAGGGACTATGGCTACACCTTC. Amino acids: CSVAQDRDYGYTF.

This chain connects TRBV15 to TRBJ1-1; TRBD1 matches 8 bases. Germline V gene lookup returns CDR1 LNHNV and CDR2 YYDKDF (reference sequence). The CDR3 extends over 15 amino acids. V was clipped by 5 bases and J by 0 bases; unmatched bases: 5. The CDR3 loop is CATSGDRRMNTEAFF. The CDR3 coding sequence is TGTGCCACCAGCGGGGACAGGCGCATGAACACTGAAGCTTTCTTT.

This clone was seen more than once but under ten times. This chain connects TRBV7-9 to TRBJ1-5, with TRBD1 matching over 7 bases. The trim removed 5 bases at V and 5 bases at J, leaving 9 bases unmatched. Germline V gene data show CDR1 as SEHNR and CDR2 as FQNEAQ (reference sequence). The CDR3 spans 15 residues. DNA of the CDR3: TGTGCCAGCAGCGAGACAGGGTCTGGGGATCAGCCCCAGCATTTT. Its protein is CASSETGSGDQPQHF. The whole variable domain, filled in from reference TRBV7-9 and TRBJ1-5, reads DTGVSQNPRHKITKRGQNVTFRCDPISEHNRLYWYRQTLGQGPEFLTYFQNEAQLEKSRLLSDRFSAERPKGSFSTLEIQRTEQGDSAMYLCASSETGSGDQPQHFGDGTRLSIL.

The rearrangement joins TRBV24-1 to TRBJ2-3; TRBD2 is a possible D gene (5 bases). The CDR3 spans 13 residues. The germline V gene encodes CDR1 KGHDR and CDR2 SFDVKD. The V end lost 4 bases, the J end lost 4 bases, and 8 bases lay between the germline ends. CDR3 in DNA: TGTGCCACCAGTGAGGAGGTTCCAGATACGCAGTATTTT. Its protein product is CATSEEVPDTQYF.

The gene calls are TRBV3-1 (or the pseudogene TRBV3-2) and TRBJ1-6; D is uncertain. The CDR3 is 13 residues long. Per germline, CDR1 LGHDT and CDR2 YNNKEL (reference sequence). V was pared by 3 bases and J by 10 bases, with 10 bases between. The CDR3 DNA follows: TGTGCCAGCAGCCAGGCCAGCGGATCACCCCTCCACTTT. This gives the protein CASSQASGSPLHF.

This chain connects TRBV6-4 to TRBJ2-1; D perhaps matches TRBD2 (5 bases). The CDR3 is made up of 16 amino acids. V was shortened by 0 bases and J by 0 bases, with 9 bases between the two germline ends. Germline V gene sequence: CDR1 MRHNA, CDR2 SNTAGT. The CDR3 DNA reads as TGTGCCAGCAGTGACTCGATGAGGGACTCCTACAATGAGCAGTTCTTC. The encoded protein is CASSDSMRDSYNEQFF.

The J gene is TRBJ2-3, the V gene TRBV11-2; 9 bases agree with TRBD2. V lost 5 bases and J lost 8; bases outside the gene matches: 11. This CDR3 region has 15 residues. Looked up from germline, CDR1 is SGHAT and CDR2 is FQNNGV. CDR3 DNA sequence: TGTGCCAGCAGCCCCAGAGCGGGGGGCGGGGGTACGCAGTATTTT. Translated: CASSPRAGGGGTQYF.

The CDR3 DNA is TGTGCCAGCAGTACAGGGAACTCCTACGAGCAGTACTTC. Protein: CASSTGNSYEQYF. V gene TRBV12-3 or TRBV12-4 combines with J gene TRBJ2-7; D may be TRBD1 (6 bases). This CDR3 has 13 residues. V lost 5 bases, J lost 0 bases, and 8 bases lay in between.

This clone turned up a few times. This chain links TRBV7-4 with TRBJ1-1; D remains ambiguous. CDR3 length: 10 amino acids. In germline, CDR1 is SGHVT, CDR2 SQSDAQ. The V end lost 2 bases, the J end lost 10 bases, and 5 bases lay between the germline ends. The CDR3 coding sequence is TGTGCCAGCAGCTTATACGGAGCTTTCTTT. Protein product: CASSLYGAFF.

This clone was seen a handful of times. This chain joins TRBV7-2 and TRBJ1-1; D remains ambiguous. The CDR3 contains 16 residues. Germline-derived CDR1 and CDR2 are SGHTA and FQGNSA. V was pared by 1 base and J by 4 bases, with 16 bases between. CDR3 sequence reads: CASSLVAGSLATEAFF. DNA of the CDR3: TGTGCCAGCAGCTTAGTGGCGGGGTCCCTAGCCACTGAAGCTTTCTTT.

The V and J genes are TRBV30 and TRBJ2-7; 8 bases fit TRBD1. Germline V gene sequence: CDR1 GTSNPN, CDR2 SVGIG (reference sequence). The CDR3 loop spans 15 amino acids. The V and J ends lost 3 bases and 3 bases, in that order; junction bases with no gene match: 10. CDR3 in amino acids: CAWREGTGVSYEQYF. For the CDR3, the DNA is TGTGCCTGGAGGGAAGGGACAGGAGTCAGCTACGAGCAGTACTTC.

This sequence joins TRBV6-1 and TRBJ2-7; 8 bases match TRBD1. Per the germline V gene, CDR1 is MNHNS and CDR2 is SASEGT. This CDR3 spans 15 amino acids. The V gene end was trimmed by 1 base and the J gene end by 1 base; junction bases not matched to a gene: 3. The CDR3 reads CASSEEGQGSYEQYF. CDR3 bases: TGTGCCAGCAGTGAAGAAGGACAGGGTTCCTACGAGCAGTACTTC.

In this sample, this clone turned up many times. J is TRBJ2-4 and V is TRBV6-4, with a weak D call TRBD1 (5 bases). V was trimmed by 6 bases and J by 0 bases, leaving 6 bases between them. In germline, CDR1 is MRHNA, CDR2 SNTAGT. The CDR3 consists of 13 residues. The CDR3 here is CASRTVAKNIQYF. The CDR3 DNA is TGTGCCAGCAGGACAGTAGCCAAAAACATTCAGTACTTC.

A single count supports this clone. The rearrangement links TRBV5-1 to TRBJ2-1, with 8 bases matching TRBD1. Germline V gives CDR1 SGHRS, CDR2 YFSETQ. V trimming: 0 bases; J trimming: 15 bases; junction bases outside the gene matches: 8. The CDR3 covers 13 residues. The CDR3 sequence is CASSLAAGGNPFF. The CDR3 DNA sequence: TGCGCCAGCAGCTTGGCGGCAGGGGGCAATCCGTTCTTC. Variable domain in full (rest from reference TRBV5-1 and TRBJ2-1): KAGVTQTPRYLIKTRGQQVTLSCSPISGHRSVSWYQQTPGQGLQFLFEYFSETQRNKGNFPGRFSGRQFSNSRSEMNVSTLELGDSALYLCASSLAAGGNPFFGPGTRLTVL.

This clone has just one count. The rearrangement uses TRBV28 and TRBJ1-2, with 7 bases fitting TRBD1. CDR3 length: 14 amino acids. Germline V gene data show CDR1 as MDHEN and CDR2 as SYDVKM. V gave up 6 bases and J gave up 3 bases; unmatched junction bases: 7. CDR3 nucleotide sequence: TGTGCCAGCAGGAAGACAGGGTGGGACTATGGCTACACCTTC. The encoded protein is CASRKTGWDYGYTF.

The gene calls are TRBV10-3 and TRBJ2-1, with TRBD2 identical over 8 bases. Per the germline V gene, CDR1 is ENHRY and CDR2 is SYGVKD. The J segment lost 0 bases and the V segment lost 6 bases, leaving 7 bases of the junction unmatched. The CDR3 consists of 16 residues. Here the CDR3 reads CAISLSGTSSYNEQFF. In DNA, the CDR3 is TGTGCCATCAGCCTTAGCGGGACTAGCTCCTACAATGAGCAGTTCTTC.

V usage is TRBV6-5 and J usage is TRBJ1-1, with D possibly TRBD1 on 5 matching bases. Germline CDR1 is MNHEY and CDR2 is SVGAGI. The CDR3 consists of 14 residues. Trimming shortened V by 5 bases and J by 4 bases, and 14 bases separated the two germline ends. Written as DNA, the CDR3 is TGTGCCAGCAGTCGCCGGGGGGGGACCACTGAAGCTTTCTTT. It is translated as CASSRRGGTTEAFF.

The genes are TRBV6-2 or TRBV6-3 and TRBJ1-2, with D uncertain. Trimming took 0 bases from V and 4 from J, leaving 6 bases between them. The germline V gene has CDR1 MNHEY and CDR2 SVGEGT. CDR3 length equals 13 residues. The CDR3 protein is CASSYSNSYGYTF. CDR3 coding DNA: TGTGCCAGCAGTTACTCGAACAGCTATGGCTACACCTTC.

V is TRBV27 and J is TRBJ2-2; D is uncertain. The germline gives CDR1 MNHEY, CDR2 SMNVEV (reference sequence). The CDR3 loop spans 15 amino acids. Trimming stripped 8 bases from V and 5 bases from J, with 18 bases between. This CDR3 reads CASALTVTWTGELFF. The DNA for the CDR3 is TGTGCCAGCGCTTTGACTGTTACATGGACCGGGGAGCTGTTTTTT.

As regards this clone: The sample holds other DNA sequences that translate to the same CDR3. The V gene is TRBV5-1, the J gene TRBJ2-5; TRBD1 is a possible D gene (6 bases). Trimming pared 4 bases from V and 1 base from J, leaving 11 bases between. This CDR3 is 14 amino acids long. Germline assignment: CDR1 SGHRS and CDR2 YFSETQ. The CDR3 protein is CASSPGQIQETQYF. The CDR3 nucleotides read TGCGCCAGCAGCCCCGGACAGATCCAAGAGACCCAGTACTTC.

V and J are TRBV7-2 and TRBJ1-5, with D hard to call. V was pared by 1 base and J by 1 base, with 14 bases between. Germline lookup yields CDR1 SGHTA and CDR2 FQGNSA. The CDR3 loop spans 17 amino acids. The CDR3 region has the DNA TGTGCCAGCAGCTTAGATTGGAGGACGGTCAGCAATCAGCCCCAGCATTTT. It translates to CASSLDWRTVSNQPQHF.

V gene TRBV28 combines with J gene TRBJ1-4; D is uncertain. V was cut by 1 base and J by 5 bases, with 23 bases left in between. CDR1 and CDR2 from the germline V gene are MDHEN and SYDVKM. This CDR3 contains 19 residues. CDR3 DNA: TGTGCCAGCAGTTTATCCCGGTCCTTGGAGGGAAGGCAAAATGAAAAACTGTTTTTT. It encodes CASSLSRSLEGRQNEKLFF.

The chain combines TRBV30 with TRBJ1-5, with 7 bases matching TRBD1. With 0 bases clipped from V and 6 bases from J, the junction kept 8 bases outside the gene matches. Germline V CDR1 and CDR2: GTSNPN, SVGIG (reference sequence). This CDR3 spans 15 amino acids. Here the CDR3 reads CAWSVRTGGGQPQHF. CDR3 DNA: TGTGCCTGGAGTGTACGGACAGGCGGAGGTCAGCCCCAGCATTTT.

The chain recombines TRBV5-1 with TRBJ1-6; D is unresolved. This CDR3 comprises 16 residues. The V and J ends lost 4 bases and 8 bases respectively, with 19 bases between them. Per the germline V gene, CDR1 is SGHRS and CDR2 is YFSETQ. Written as DNA, the CDR3 is TGCGCCAGCAGCATCGGAACAGTAATCATCGATTCACCCCTCCACTTT. Protein: CASSIGTVIIDSPLHF.

J is TRBJ1-1 and V is TRBV28; TRBD1 matches 8 bases. The J segment lost 4 bases and the V segment lost 5 bases, leaving 12 bases of the junction unmatched. Germline CDR1 reads MDHEN; CDR2 reads SYDVKM. The CDR3 totals 16 residues. CDR3 amino acids: CASSSQGALVSTEAFF. CDR3 nucleotides: TGTGCCAGCAGTAGCCAGGGGGCGCTGGTGAGCACTGAAGCTTTCTTT.